A single TCR beta chain is shown here with its context. Its antigen remains unidentified. Base quality data are lacking; no much larger clone is found one base away. The ophthalmopathy patients had moderately to severely active disease, with a Clinical Activity Score of 3 or higher, a NOSPECS grade of 4 or higher, and a disease duration of less than 3 months. Patients with other autoimmune diseases, uncontrolled infections, pregnancy or lactation were excluded from the study. Diagnosis relied on clinical symptoms, serum thyroxine, TRAb, thyroid ultrasound and orbital computed tomography. Using Ficoll-Paque density gradient centrifugation, PBMCs were isolated from less than 11 ml of fresh peripheral blood. Trizol reagent was used to extract the total RNA, and its quality was then checked on an Agilent 2100 Bioanalyzer. This sample stems from a study of Graves' ophthalmopathy and Graves' hyperthyroidism (dated by TCRdb to 2016 to 2019). At the level of the whole study: Peripheral blood samples were taken at the time of initial diagnosis, before any treatment was given. To explore V-J signatures that separate ophthalmopathy from hyperthyroidism, a discovery set of around 97 patients was enrolled, consisting of 43 with ophthalmopathy and some 59 with stable hyperthyroidism. Following sample collection, hyperthyroidism patients were given methimazole at a starting dose of 30 mg daily, and ophthalmopathy patients were given high-dose intravenous methylprednisolone. T-cell repertoires of thyroid tissue and blood were compared in more than 5 hyperthyroidism patients. The study used signatures of the TCR beta repertoire to tell Graves' ophthalmopathy apart from Graves' hyperthyroidism and to predict which patients would progress to ophthalmopathy. In total, some 130 blood samples were TCR-sequenced: 40 to 45 ophthalmopathy, approximately 80 hyperthyroidism and about 17 hyperthyroidism-to-ophthalmopathy patients. The independent validation cohort included approximately 19 hyperthyroidism patients plus 17 patients who later progressed from hyperthyroidism to ophthalmopathy. The full study reports these points: In validation, the model predicted ophthalmopathy progression with about 71% sensitivity and approximately 72% specificity; fewer than 15 predicted patients were CT-confirmed with GO in a median of 6.5 months. In cross-validation, the 13-signature model distinguished ophthalmopathy from stable hyperthyroidism with approximately 90% sensitivity and about 84% specificity, and in the test set the corresponding values were about 80% and 75%. No statistical method was used to set the sample size in advance, and the investigators knew which group each participant was assigned to. Most of the expanded thyroid clonotypes with a frequency above 0.001 were also detected in blood, and it was suggested that the thyroid immune response may be reflected by blood repertoires.

As encoded in the germline V gene (reference sequence), CDR1 is WNHNN while CDR2 is SYGVQD. Spanning cysteine to phenylalanine, the CDR3 consists of 14 amino acids. Only the CDR3 DNA stays, 42 bases, in frame from base 1. Germline trimming amounts to 7 bases on V and 7 bases on J, with 9 as the count of junction bases outside the gene matches. For repertoire sequencing, TCR beta CDR3 regions were amplified from RNA transcripts. HTBI primers and the Qiagen OneStep RT-PCR kit were used in a first-round RT-PCR, which was followed by a second-round multiplex PCR, size selection and purification. Sequencing of the libraries was carried out on an Illumina HiSeq2000 in paired-end mode with 100 bp reads. Concerning the study's data processing: SOAPnuke was used to process the reads, throwing out any read that had adapters, had uncalled bases, had a mean Phred below 15, or lacked an exact constant-primer or identifier match. COPE v1.2.5 was used to merge the high-quality paired reads. Each unique nucleotide sequence was treated as a clonotype, and MiTCR v1.1 was used to align the clonotypes to the IMGT TRB V, D and J references. The analysis was limited to V-J combinations with a frequency above 0.0001, which together covered roughly 99% of the repertoires. For each V-J combination, a TCR clonal expansion and chaos score was defined as F50 clonal expansion divided by the chaos observed in the TCRdist matrix. Welch's t-statistics and random forest were used to narrow the features down to about twelve V-J combinations, which were then fed into a naive Bayes classifier. The similarity between thyroid and blood repertoires was quantified using the Morisita-Horn index. TCRdb itself trimmed the public reads at Q25 with fastp, ran MiXCR and retained productive beta chains. Each CDR3 protein appears once, grouped with its most common genes and DNA. The V and J calls reflect TCRdb's pipeline rather than the authors' work. This sample comprises 240,000 or so distinct CDR3 sequences, around 50% of them detected only once. The ten largest clones add up to roughly half of the sample.

The sequenced material came from peripheral blood. The rearranged segments are TRBV10-1 and TRBJ2-2; a stretch of 7 junction bases matches TRBD1. The receptor was derived from an adult man with Graves' ophthalmopathy. The sequence in DNA is TGCGCCAGCAAATTCGACAGGGTTAACGGGGAGCTGTTTTTT. This sequence encodes CASKFDRVNGELFF.